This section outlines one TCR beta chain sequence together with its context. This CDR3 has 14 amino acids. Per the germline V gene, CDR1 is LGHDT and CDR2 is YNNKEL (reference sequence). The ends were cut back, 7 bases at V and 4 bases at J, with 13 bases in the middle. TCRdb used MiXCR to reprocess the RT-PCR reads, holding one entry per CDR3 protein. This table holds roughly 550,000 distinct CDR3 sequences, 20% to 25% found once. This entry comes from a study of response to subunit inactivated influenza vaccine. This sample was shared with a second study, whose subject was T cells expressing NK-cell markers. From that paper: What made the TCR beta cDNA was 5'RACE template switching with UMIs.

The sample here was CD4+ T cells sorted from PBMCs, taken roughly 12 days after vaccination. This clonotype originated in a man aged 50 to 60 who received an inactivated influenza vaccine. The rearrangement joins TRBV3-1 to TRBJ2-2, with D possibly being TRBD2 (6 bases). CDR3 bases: TGTGCCAGCAAAAACATCGGGGGCACCGGGGAGCTGTTTTTT. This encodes CASKNIGGTGELFF.